A selection of T cell receptor beta chains follows, all from one sample in a study of T cell changes during pregnancy in multiple sclerosis. Sequencing used immunoSEQ multiplex PCR; TCRdb keeps in-frame clones, though not all of them. The sample shows 45,000 to 60,000 clones, around 94% of them seen only once. Specimen: CD4+ T cells from peripheral blood mononuclear cells, collected in the third trimester of pregnancy. These receptors were obtained from a female donor with multiple sclerosis, enrolled in a pregnancy study. The conserved cysteine and the conserved F or W are not part of the CDR3 here. The D gene is left open where the match is weak.

j_gene,v_gene,d_gene,CDR3aa
TRBJ2-2,TRBV11-2,NA,ASSPSDVAAWELF
TRBJ2-5,TRBV19,TRBD2,ASSATSGRGPRWTQY
TRBJ2-1,TRBV25-1,TRBD2,ASSGTSGHLSSYNEQF
TRBJ2-1,TRBV19,TRBD1,ASRPGQRNAEQF
TRBJ2-6,TRBV19,NA,ASSSRVLLRLSGANVLT
NA,TRBV2,TRBD2,ASISPGLAGDYEQY
TRBJ1-1,TRBV19,TRBD1,ASSSGTVGEAF
TRBJ1-5,TRBV2,NA,ASRIGGNQPQH
TRBJ1-4,TRBV19,TRBD1,ASSMRQGRDEKLF
TRBJ2-5,TRBV10-3,TRBD1,AIGQEQETQY
TRBJ2-7,TRBV5-6,TRBD2,ASSLVYGGTSGRRDEQY
TRBJ1-1,TRBV7-2,NA,ASSFATENTEAF
TRBJ1-5,TRBV19,NA,ASTPNFYSNQPQH
TRBJ2-1,TRBV5-6,TRBD2,ASSFRTSGRRNEQF
TRBJ1-2,TRBV7-9,TRBD1,ASSYIGQGPIYGYT
TRBJ2-7,TRBV28,TRBD1,ASRRDRASYEQY